The clone carrying this T cell receptor (beta chain) came up a few times. The target antigen is unknown. CD4+ T cells specific for antigen were expanded with viral peptide pools by the ViraFEST assay before sequencing. Subsequent to less than eleven days of culture, CD4+ T cells were isolated. Participants got two doses of BNT162b2 or mRNA-1273 vaccine. Recipients of the vaccine had no prior SARS-CoV-2 infection and negative nucleocapsid antibodies. They grew some 1.9 million PBMC in each well, adding approximately 10 IU/ml IL-2 and about 9.9 ug/ml peptides. Libraries were prepared by immunoSEQ multiplex PCR; TCRdb keeps only in-frame clonotypes and omits some of them. Of some 30,000 clones in the sample, under 90% were seen once. The sample belongs to a study of vaccination effects on CD4 cells after COVID-19. V lost 0 bases, J lost 4 bases, and 15 bases lay in between. The CDR3 runs 15 residues. Germline loops: CDR1 SQVTM, CDR2 ANQGSEA.

Study findings and constraints: Whether induced by infection or by vaccine, clones showed marked clonal contraction late after vaccination. Convalescent patients were scarce in the study, and it lacked early post-infection timepoints.

Sequences were derived from CD4+ T cells from PBMCs cultured with HCoV-NL63 spike peptides, sampled after COVID-19 vaccination. The chain employs TRBV29-1 and TRBJ2-5; possible D gene TRBD1, 7 bases. This sequence originates from a human donor who received a COVID-19 vaccine. Some clones in this sample may be carry-over from other donors' samples. For the CDR3, the DNA is TGCAGCGTTGAAGATTGGAGGGGGCGCGGAGAGACCCAGTACTTC. Protein sequence: CSVEDWRGRGETQYF. The variable domain in full, completed from reference TRBV29-1 and TRBJ2-5, reads SAVISQKPSRDICQRGTSLTIQCQVDSQVTMMFWYRQQPGQSLTLIATANQGSEATYESGFVIDKFPISRPNLTFSTLTVSNMSPEDSSIYLCSVEDWRGRGETQYFGPGTRLLVL.